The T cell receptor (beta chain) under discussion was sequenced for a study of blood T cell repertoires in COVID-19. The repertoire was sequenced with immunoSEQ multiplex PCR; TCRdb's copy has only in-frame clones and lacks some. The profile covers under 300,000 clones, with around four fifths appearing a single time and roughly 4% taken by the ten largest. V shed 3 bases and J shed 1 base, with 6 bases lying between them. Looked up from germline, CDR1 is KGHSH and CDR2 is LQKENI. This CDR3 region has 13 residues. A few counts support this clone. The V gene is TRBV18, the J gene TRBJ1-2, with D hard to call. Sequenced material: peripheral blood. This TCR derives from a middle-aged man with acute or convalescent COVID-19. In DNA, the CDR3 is TGTGCCAGCTCACCGGAGGATAACTATGGCTACACCTTC. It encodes CASSPEDNYGYTF.